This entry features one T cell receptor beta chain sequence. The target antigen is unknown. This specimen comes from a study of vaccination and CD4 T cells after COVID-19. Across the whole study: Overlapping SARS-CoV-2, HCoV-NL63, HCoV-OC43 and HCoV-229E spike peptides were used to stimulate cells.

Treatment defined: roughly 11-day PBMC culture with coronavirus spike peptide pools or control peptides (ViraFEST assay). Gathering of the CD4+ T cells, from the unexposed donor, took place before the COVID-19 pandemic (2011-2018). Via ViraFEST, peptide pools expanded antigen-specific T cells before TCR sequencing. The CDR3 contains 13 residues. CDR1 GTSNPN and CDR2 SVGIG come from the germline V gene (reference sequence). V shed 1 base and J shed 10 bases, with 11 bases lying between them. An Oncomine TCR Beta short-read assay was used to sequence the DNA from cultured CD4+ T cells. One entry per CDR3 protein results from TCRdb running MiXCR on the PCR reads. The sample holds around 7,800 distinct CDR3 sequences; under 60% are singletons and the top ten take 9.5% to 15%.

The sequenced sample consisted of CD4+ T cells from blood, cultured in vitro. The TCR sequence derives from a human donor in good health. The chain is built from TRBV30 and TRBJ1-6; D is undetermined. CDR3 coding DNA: TGTGCCTGGAGTGATGTGACGAGATCACCCCTCCACTTT. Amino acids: CAWSDVTRSPLHF.